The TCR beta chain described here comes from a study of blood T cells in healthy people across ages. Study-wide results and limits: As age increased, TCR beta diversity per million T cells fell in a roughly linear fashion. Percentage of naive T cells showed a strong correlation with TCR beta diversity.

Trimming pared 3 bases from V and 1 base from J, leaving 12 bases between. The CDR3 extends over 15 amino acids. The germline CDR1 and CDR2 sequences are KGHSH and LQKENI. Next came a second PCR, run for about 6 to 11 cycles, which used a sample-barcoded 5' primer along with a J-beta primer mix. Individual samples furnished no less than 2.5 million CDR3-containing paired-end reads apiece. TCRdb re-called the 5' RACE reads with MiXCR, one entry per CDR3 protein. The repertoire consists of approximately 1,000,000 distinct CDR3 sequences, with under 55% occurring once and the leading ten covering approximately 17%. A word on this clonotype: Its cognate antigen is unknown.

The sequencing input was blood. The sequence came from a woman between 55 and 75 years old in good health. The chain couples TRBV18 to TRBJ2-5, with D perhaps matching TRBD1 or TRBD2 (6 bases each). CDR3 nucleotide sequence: TGTGCCAGCTCACCTGGAGGGGGGTCCCAAGAGACCCAGTACTTC. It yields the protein CASSPGGGSQETQYF.